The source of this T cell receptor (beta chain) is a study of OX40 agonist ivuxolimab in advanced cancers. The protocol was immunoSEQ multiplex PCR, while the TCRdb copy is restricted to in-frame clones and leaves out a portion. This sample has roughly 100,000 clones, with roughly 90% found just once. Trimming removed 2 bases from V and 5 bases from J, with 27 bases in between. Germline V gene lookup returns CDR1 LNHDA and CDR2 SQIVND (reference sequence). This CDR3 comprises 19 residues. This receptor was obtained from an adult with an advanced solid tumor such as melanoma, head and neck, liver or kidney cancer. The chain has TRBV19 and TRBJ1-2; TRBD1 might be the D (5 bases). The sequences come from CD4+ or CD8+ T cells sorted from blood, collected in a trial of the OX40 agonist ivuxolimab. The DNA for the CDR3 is TGTGCCAGTAGTATACGGGGCAGGCCTTATTCTACCCTCCATTATGGCTACACCTTC. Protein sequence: CASSIRGRPYSTLHYGYTF.